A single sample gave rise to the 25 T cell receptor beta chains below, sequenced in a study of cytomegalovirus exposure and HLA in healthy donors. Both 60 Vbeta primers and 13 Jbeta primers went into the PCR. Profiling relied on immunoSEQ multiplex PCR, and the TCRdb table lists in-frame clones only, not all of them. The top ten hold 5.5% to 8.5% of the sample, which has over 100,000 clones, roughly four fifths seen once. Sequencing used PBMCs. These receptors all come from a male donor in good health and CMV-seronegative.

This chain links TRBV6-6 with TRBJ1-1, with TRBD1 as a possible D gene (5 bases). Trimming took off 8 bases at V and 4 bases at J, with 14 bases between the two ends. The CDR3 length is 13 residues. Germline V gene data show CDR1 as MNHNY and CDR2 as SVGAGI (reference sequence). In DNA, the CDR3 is TGTGCCAGCGGGCGGGGCGTCGGCACTGAAGCTTTCTTT. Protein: CASGRGVGTEAFF.

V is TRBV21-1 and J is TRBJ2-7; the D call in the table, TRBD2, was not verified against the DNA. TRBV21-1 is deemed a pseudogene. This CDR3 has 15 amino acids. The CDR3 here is CASSTGTRGWNEQYF. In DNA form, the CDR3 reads TGTGCCAGCAGCACCGGGACTAGGGGATGGAACGAGCAGTACTTC.

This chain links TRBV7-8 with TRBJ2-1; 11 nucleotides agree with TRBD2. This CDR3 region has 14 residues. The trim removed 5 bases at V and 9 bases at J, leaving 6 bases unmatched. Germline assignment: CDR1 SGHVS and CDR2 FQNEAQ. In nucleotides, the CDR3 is TGTGCCAGCAGCCTTAGCGGGGGGGCCGGTGAGCAGTTCTTC. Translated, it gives CASSLSGGAGEQFF.

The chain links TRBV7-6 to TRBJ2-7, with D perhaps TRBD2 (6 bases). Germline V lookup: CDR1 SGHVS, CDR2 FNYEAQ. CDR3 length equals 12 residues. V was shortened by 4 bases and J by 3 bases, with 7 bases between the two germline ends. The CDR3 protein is CASSSGDYEQYF. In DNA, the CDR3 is TGTGCCAGCAGCTCGGGGGACTACGAGCAGTACTTC.

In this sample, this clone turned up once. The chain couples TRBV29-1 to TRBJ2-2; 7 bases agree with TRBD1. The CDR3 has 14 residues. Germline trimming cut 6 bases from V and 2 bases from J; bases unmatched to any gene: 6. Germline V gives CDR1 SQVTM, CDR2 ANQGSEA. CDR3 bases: TGCAGCGTCAGGGGGACAACAAACACCGGGGAGCTGTTTTTT. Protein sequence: CSVRGTTNTGELFF.

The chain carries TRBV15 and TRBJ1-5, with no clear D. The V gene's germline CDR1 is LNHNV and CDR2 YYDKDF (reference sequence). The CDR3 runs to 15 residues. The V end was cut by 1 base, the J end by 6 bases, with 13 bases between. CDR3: CATSRGGGVLQPQHF. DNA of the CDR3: TGTGCCACCAGCAGAGGAGGAGGAGTGCTTCAGCCCCAGCATTTT.

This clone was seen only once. CDR3 DNA sequence: TGTGCCAGCAGCGAAGGGGACAGGGGGCTCGGTTTTAACTATGGCTACACCTTC. Protein: CASSEGDRGLGFNYGYTF. V gene TRBV11-2 combines with J gene TRBJ1-2; 12 bases map to TRBD1. CDR3 size: 18 residues. Losses at the gene ends were 5 bases for V and 1 base for J; bases not matched to a gene: 11. Germline loops: CDR1 SGHAT, CDR2 FQNNGV.

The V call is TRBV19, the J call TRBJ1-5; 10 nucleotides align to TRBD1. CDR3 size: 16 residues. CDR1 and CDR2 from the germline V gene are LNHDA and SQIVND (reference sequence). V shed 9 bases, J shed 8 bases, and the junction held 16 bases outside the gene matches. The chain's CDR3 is CASKTGGAGIEKPQHF. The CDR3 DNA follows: TGTGCCAGCAAGACAGGGGGCGCTGGAATTGAGAAGCCCCAGCATTTT.

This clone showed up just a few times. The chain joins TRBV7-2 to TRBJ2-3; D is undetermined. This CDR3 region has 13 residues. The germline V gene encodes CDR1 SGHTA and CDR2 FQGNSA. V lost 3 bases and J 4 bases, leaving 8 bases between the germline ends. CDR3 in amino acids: CASSLFSADTQYF. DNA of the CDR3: TGTGCCAGCAGCTTGTTCTCGGCAGATACGCAGTATTTT.

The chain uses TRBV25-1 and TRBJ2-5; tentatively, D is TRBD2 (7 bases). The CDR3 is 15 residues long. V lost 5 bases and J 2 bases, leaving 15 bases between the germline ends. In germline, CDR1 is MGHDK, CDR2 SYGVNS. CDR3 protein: CASSYGGGRQETQYF. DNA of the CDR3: TGTGCCAGCAGTTACGGCGGGGGCCGTCAAGAGACCCAGTACTTC.

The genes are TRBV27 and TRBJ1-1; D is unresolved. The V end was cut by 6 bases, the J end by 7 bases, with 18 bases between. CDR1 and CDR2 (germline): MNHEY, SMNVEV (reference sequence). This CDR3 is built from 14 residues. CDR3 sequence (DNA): TGTGCCAGCAGCTCCGGCGGAGAAGGCGGTGAAGCTTTCTTT. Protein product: CASSSGGEGGEAFF.

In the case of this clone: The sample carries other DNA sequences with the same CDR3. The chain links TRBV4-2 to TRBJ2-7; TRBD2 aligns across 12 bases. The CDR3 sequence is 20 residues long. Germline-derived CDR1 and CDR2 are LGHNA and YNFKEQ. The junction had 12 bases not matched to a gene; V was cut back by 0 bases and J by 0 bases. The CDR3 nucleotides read TGTGCCAGCAGCCAAGATCCCGGGACTAGCGGGCTCGGTAGCTCCTACGAGCAGTACTTC. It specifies CASSQDPGTSGLGSSYEQYF.

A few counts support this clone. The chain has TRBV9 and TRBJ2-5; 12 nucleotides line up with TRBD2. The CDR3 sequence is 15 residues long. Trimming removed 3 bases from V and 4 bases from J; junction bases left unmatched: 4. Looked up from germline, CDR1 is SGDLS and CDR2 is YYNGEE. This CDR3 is CASSGRTSGVETQYF. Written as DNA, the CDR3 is TGTGCCAGCAGCGGGCGGACTAGCGGGGTAGAGACCCAGTACTTC.

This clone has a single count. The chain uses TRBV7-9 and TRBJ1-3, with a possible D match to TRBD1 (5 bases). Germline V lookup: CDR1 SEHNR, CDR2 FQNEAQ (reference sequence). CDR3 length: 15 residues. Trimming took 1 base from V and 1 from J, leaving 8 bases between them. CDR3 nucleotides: TGTGCCAGCAGCTTAGAAGGGGCATCTGGAAACACCATATATTTT. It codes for CASSLEGASGNTIYF.

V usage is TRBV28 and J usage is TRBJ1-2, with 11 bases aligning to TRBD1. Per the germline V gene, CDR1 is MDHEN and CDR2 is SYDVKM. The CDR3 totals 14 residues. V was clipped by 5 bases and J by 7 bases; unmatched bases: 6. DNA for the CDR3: TGTGCCAGCAGTCATGGACAGGGGGCGGGTGGCTACACCTTC. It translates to CASSHGQGAGGYTF.

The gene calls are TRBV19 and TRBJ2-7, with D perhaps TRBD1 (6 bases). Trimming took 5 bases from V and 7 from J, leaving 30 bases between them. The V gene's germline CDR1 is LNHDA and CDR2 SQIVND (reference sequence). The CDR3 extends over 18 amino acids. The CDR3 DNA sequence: TGTGCCAGTAGTCGCCCCGCGGCTAGGACAGTTTCTCGAGGGGAGCAGTACTTC. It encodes CASSRPAARTVSRGEQYF.

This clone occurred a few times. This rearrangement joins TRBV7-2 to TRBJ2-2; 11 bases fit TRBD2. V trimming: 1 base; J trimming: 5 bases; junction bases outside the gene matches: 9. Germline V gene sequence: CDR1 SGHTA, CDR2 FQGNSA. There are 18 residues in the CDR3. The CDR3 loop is CASSLVATSGSKTGELFF. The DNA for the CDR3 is TGTGCCAGCAGCTTAGTGGCAACTAGCGGGAGTAAAACCGGGGAGCTGTTTTTT.

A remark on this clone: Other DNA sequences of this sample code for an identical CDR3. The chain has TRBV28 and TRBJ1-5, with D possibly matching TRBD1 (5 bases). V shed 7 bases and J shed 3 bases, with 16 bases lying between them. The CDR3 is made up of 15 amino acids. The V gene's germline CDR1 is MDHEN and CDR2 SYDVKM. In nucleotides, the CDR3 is TGTGCCAGCATTCACCGGGGGAGACCCAATCAGCCCCAGCATTTT. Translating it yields CASIHRGRPNQPQHF. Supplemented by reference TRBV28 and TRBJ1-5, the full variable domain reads DVKVTQSSRYLVKRTGEKVFLECVQDMDHENMFWYRQDPGLGLRLIYFSYDVKMKEKGDIPEGYSVSREKKERFSLILESASTNQTSMYLCASIHRGRPNQPQHFGDGTRLSIL.

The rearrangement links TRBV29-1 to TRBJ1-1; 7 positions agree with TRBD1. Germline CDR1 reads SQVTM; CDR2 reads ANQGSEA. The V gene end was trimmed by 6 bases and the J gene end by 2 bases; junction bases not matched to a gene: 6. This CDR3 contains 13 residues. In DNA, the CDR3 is TGCAGCGTCCTTGACAGGGACAACACTGAAGCTTTCTTT. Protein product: CSVLDRDNTEAFF.

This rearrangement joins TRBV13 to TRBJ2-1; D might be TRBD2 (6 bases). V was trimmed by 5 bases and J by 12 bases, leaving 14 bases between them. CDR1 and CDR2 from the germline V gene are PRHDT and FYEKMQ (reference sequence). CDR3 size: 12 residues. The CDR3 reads CASSPEQGGQFF. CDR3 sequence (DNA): TGTGCCAGCAGCCCCGAGCAGGGAGGGCAGTTCTTC.

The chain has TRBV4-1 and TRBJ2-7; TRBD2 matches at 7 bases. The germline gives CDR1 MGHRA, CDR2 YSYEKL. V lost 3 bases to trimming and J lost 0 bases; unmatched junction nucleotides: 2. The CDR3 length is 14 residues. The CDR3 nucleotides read TGCGCCAGCAGCCACGCGGGGGTCTCCTACGAGCAGTACTTC. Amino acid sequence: CASSHAGVSYEQYF.

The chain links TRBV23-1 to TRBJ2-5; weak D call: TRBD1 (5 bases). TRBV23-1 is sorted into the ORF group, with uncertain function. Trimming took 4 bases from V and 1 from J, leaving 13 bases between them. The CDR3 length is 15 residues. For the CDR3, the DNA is TGCGCCAGCAGTCGGAAACAGGTACCCCAAGAGACCCAGTACTTC. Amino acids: CASSRKQVPQETQYF.

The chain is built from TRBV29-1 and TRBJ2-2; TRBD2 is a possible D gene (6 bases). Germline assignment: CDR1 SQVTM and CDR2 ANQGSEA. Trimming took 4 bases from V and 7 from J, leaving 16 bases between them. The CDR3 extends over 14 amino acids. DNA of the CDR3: TGCAGCGTTGGCGGGGCAGGGAAGAACGGGGAGCTGTTTTTT. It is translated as CSVGGAGKNGELFF.

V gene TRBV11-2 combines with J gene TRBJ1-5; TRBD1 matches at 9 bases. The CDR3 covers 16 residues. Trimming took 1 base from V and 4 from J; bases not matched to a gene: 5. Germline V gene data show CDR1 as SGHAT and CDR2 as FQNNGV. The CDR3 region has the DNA TGTGCCAGCAGCTTAGGGGACAGGGTGGTAAATCAGCCCCAGCATTTT. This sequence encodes CASSLGDRVVNQPQHF.

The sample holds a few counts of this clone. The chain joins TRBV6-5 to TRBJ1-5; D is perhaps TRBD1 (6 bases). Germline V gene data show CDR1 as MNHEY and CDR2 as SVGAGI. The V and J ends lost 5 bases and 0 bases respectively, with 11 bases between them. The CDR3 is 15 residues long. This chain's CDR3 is CASSTRQASNQPQHF. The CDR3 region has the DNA TGTGCCAGCAGTACCCGACAGGCTAGCAATCAGCCCCAGCATTTT.